This TCR beta chain was found in a study of blood T cell repertoires in COVID-19. The CDR3 loop spans 16 amino acids. Germline CDR1 and CDR2: MNHEY and SVGEGT. The V end was cut by 5 bases, the J end by 0 bases, with 16 bases between. Methods used by the authors: The assay estimated nucleated cells by amplifying reference gene primers. Produced via immunoSEQ multiplex PCR; TCRdb's table is partial and in-frame only. The V and J calls and clone size are taken from that table; D and trimming were inferred from the DNA. The sample contains around 200,000 clones, 83% of which appear only once. This chain links TRBV6-2 or TRBV6-3 with TRBJ1-1, with D possibly TRBD1 on 6 matching bases. Input material: peripheral blood. The receptor comes from a woman aged 25-40 years with COVID-19, enrolled during active disease. The CDR3 sequence: CASSRDTSYMNTEAFF. In nucleotides, the CDR3 is TGTGCCAGCAGTCGGGACACGAGCTATATGAACACTGAAGCTTTCTTT.